What follows describes a single T cell receptor (beta chain). This clone has just a few counts. No antigen is known for it. No base quality information exists; no much larger clone differs at one position. After removal of 6 bases from V and 5 bases from J, the junction retains 1 base not matched to a gene. Based on the germline V gene, the CDR1 and CDR2 sequences are SNHLY and FYNNEI. From the cysteine through the phenylalanine, the CDR3 covers 14 amino acids. Only CDR3 DNA remains: 42 bases, in frame from the first base. The data derive from a study of blood T cell repertoires in COVID-19 (dated by TCRdb to about 2020). About the full investigation: Collaborator samples came from the United States, Italy and Spain and covered acute and convalescent phases of COVID-19. The prospective study material was composed of cDNA or gDNA derived from T cells, B-cell-depleted T cells, or PBMCs. Nearly every sample came with metadata listing a de-identified subject ID, COVID-19 status, age in years and sex. Where available, HLA class I and class II types were obtained from metadata supplied by the sample provider rather than from assay-based typing. Subjects who had been exposed to COVID-19, were actively infected with it, or had recovered from it provided the deeply sampled blood TCRbeta repertoires that made up the dataset. The repertoires were made available in a free public database intended to serve as a resource for research on the immune response to SARS-CoV-2. The samples were drawn from two sources: the first 160 participants of the ongoing ImmuneRACE study, and over 950 subjects contributed by 6 global collaborators.

The immunoSEQ Assay, a bias-controlled multiplex PCR, was used to amplify TCRbeta CDR3 regions from genomic DNA. Concerning the study's data processing: The number of nucleated cells in each sample was estimated from the amplification of reference gene primers within the assay. To quantify the absolute abundance of each unique TCRbeta CDR3 rearrangement, sequence reads were collapsed and filtered. Productive Simpson clonality was computed per sample as the square root of Simpson's diversity index over productive rearrangements. This immuneACCESS table, as held by TCRdb, lists in-frame sequences with V and J called but not all clones. Of the missing ones, under half trace to an unresolved V gene in checked studies; the others have no known cause. The DNA was the basis for D and trimming; V, J and clone size are from that table. The sample includes around 58,000 clones, with about nine tenths observed a single time. The biggest ten clones account for approximately 45% of the sample.

One collaborating source in Seattle enrolled patients during active infection and followed them longitudinally through the course of disease. Whole blood was collected in K2EDTA tubes by collaborating institutions according to the institutions' own protocols. For TCRbeta analysis, collaborators shipped samples in one of three forms: frozen whole blood, isolated PBMCs, or DNA extracted from either of those sample types. Points the paper makes about the study in general: The quantity of clinical and demographic metadata differed by source and by participant and was supplied without curation.

The sequence derives from a woman in her fifties or sixties with COVID-19, enrolled during active disease. The chain joins TRBV2 to TRBJ2-1; TRBD2 lines up with 13 middle nucleotides. The specimen was peripheral blood. The CDR3 protein: CASRGLAGHNEQFF. The nucleotides read TGTGCCAGCAGGGGACTAGCGGGGCACAATGAGCAGTTCTTC.